The 20 T cell receptor beta chains below were found in one sample sequenced in a study of blood T cells in healthy people across ages. Combining a sample-barcoded 5' primer with a J-beta primer mix, a second PCR ran for about 6 to 11 cycles. From the 5' RACE reads, TCRdb called clonotypes with MiXCR, one entry per CDR3 protein. The sample contains around 1,100,000 distinct CDR3 sequences, 35% to 40% of which appear only once. Sequences were obtained from blood. Receptors were obtained from a man younger than 35 in good health.

This clonotype has more than one count but fewer than ten. V usage is TRBV5-6 and J usage is TRBJ1-1; 7 positions agree with TRBD1. CDR1 SGHDT and CDR2 YYEEEE come from the germline V gene. Trimming at V came to 4 bases and at J to 0 bases, leaving 6 bases not matched to a gene. This CDR3 has 15 amino acids. Here the CDR3 reads CASSEDRPLNTEAFF. CDR3 DNA sequence: TGTGCCAGCAGCGAGGACAGGCCCTTGAACACTGAAGCTTTCTTT.

V usage is TRBV12-3 or TRBV12-4 and J usage is TRBJ2-1, with 10 bases matching TRBD2. The length of the CDR3 is 15 residues. J was trimmed by 7 bases and V by 5 bases; bases with no gene match: 8. This CDR3 is CASSPPGLARNEQFF. Here the CDR3 DNA reads TGTGCCAGCAGTCCACCGGGACTAGCGCGGAATGAGCAGTTCTTC.

The chain couples TRBV27 to TRBJ1-2; no firm D call. Deletions cut 6 bases from V and 4 bases from J, with 15 bases between. CDR1 is MNHEY, CDR2 SMNVEV, per germline (reference sequence). The CDR3 covers 14 residues. CDR3 bases: TGTGCCAGCAGCTCGCACGGTTTCGGCTATGGCTACACCTTC. Translated: CASSSHGFGYGYTF.

This clonotype was observed a few times. The chain is built from TRBV7-3 and TRBJ1-6, with a tentative D call TRBD1 (6 bases). The ends were cut back, 2 bases at V and 7 bases at J, with 12 bases in the middle. Per the germline V gene, CDR1 is SGHTA and CDR2 is FQGTGA. CDR3 length: 15 residues. CDR3 nucleotides: TGTGCCAGCAGCTTAGGAGGACAGCAAAATTCACCCCTCCACTTT. The encoded protein is CASSLGGQQNSPLHF.

J is TRBJ2-5 and V is TRBV4-1, with D unclear. Germline lookup yields CDR1 MGHRA and CDR2 YSYEKL. Trimming stripped 4 bases from V and 11 bases from J, with 14 bases between. The CDR3 extends over 12 amino acids. Here the CDR3 reads CASSLLPNEQYF. The CDR3 bases are TGCGCCAGCAGCCTCCTGCCCAATGAGCAGTACTTC.

This clonotype was counted only a few times. V is TRBV6-2 or TRBV6-3 and J is TRBJ2-3; the D call may be TRBD1 or TRBD2 (5 bases each). Germline V CDR1 and CDR2: MNHEY, SVGEGT. Trimming stripped 6 bases from V and 4 bases from J, with 14 bases between. This CDR3 region has 14 residues. The CDR3 sequence: CASRTHRDPDTQYF. The CDR3 DNA is TGTGCCAGCAGAACGCACCGGGACCCAGATACGCAGTATTTT.

The genes are TRBV9 and TRBJ1-2; D ambiguous. Deletions cut 5 bases from V and 6 bases from J, with 8 bases between. The CDR3 totals 11 residues. Germline loops: CDR1 SGDLS, CDR2 YYNGEE. CDR3 region: CASSDSDGYTF. The DNA of the CDR3 is TGTGCCAGCAGTGACTCGGATGGCTACACCTTC.

This clonotype appeared a single time. The genes are TRBV7-2 and TRBJ2-6; D possibly corresponds to TRBD1 (5 bases). CDR3 size: 15 residues. CDR1 and CDR2 from the germline V gene are SGHTA and FQGNSA. Between the trimmed V and J ends, which lost 4 bases and 2 bases, there was a span of 9 bases. In nucleotides, the CDR3 is TGTGCCAGCAGCTCCAGGGCTGCTGGGGCCAACGTCCTGACTTTC. This gives the protein CASSSRAAGANVLTF.

V is TRBV12-3 or TRBV12-4 and J is TRBJ1-1; 8 nucleotides line up with TRBD1. CDR3 length: 14 amino acids. V lost 4 bases and J lost 5; bases outside the gene matches: 6. CDR3 nucleotide sequence: TGTGCCAGCAGTTCCTGGACAGGGAAGACTGAAGCTTTCTTT. It translates to CASSSWTGKTEAFF.

In this sample, this clonotype turned up many times. CDR3 sequence: CSASGDTDTQYF. The DNA for the CDR3 is TGCAGTGCTAGCGGGGACACAGATACGCAGTATTTT. This sequence joins TRBV20-1 and TRBJ2-3; possibly TRBD2 for D (5 bases). CDR3 size: 12 residues. V was pared by 3 bases and J by 2 bases, with 6 bases between. CDR1 and CDR2 from the germline V gene are DFQATT and SNEGSKA (reference sequence).

This clonotype was found a few times. CDR3 loop: CASSLLPSGEEQFF. The CDR3 DNA sequence: TGTGCCAGCAGCTTACTGCCTAGCGGGGAAGAGCAGTTCTTC. The chain has TRBV7-8 and TRBJ2-1; 9 bases agree with TRBD2. J was trimmed by 10 bases and V by 2 bases; bases with no gene match: 6. The CDR3 loop spans 14 amino acids. Looked up from germline, CDR1 is SGHVS and CDR2 is FQNEAQ.

This clonotype was picked up a small number of times. The chain couples TRBV20-1 to TRBJ2-3, with D hard to call. CDR3 size: 14 residues. V dropped 5 bases and J dropped 2 bases, with 14 bases sitting between them. Germline V gene sequence: CDR1 DFQATT, CDR2 SNEGSKA (reference sequence). Written as DNA, the CDR3 is TGCAGTGCTGGCGGCGTTGGTTCCACAGATACGCAGTATTTT. It specifies CSAGGVGSTDTQYF.

The V and J genes are TRBV10-3 and TRBJ2-1; 12 bases line up with TRBD2. The trim removed 6 bases at V and 2 bases at J, leaving 5 bases unmatched. This CDR3 is built from 16 residues. In germline, CDR1 is ENHRY, CDR2 SYGVKD. This chain's CDR3 is CAISLRTSGAYNEQFF. CDR3 nucleotide sequence: TGTGCCATCAGCCTCCGGACTAGCGGGGCCTACAATGAGCAGTTCTTC.

V usage is TRBV28 and J usage is TRBJ2-5; 9 positions agree with TRBD1. The germline V gene encodes CDR1 MDHEN and CDR2 SYDVKM. CDR3 length: 14 amino acids. The trim removed 7 bases at V and 11 bases at J, leaving 14 bases unmatched. DNA for the CDR3: TGTGCCAGCATCCGTGACAGGGGGTTGGATGAGCAGTACTTC. Protein sequence: CASIRDRGLDEQYF.

CDR3 nucleotide sequence: TGCAGTGCTAGAGATGGGTCTTGGGGGGGCTTCAGCTATGGCTACACCTTC. Translated, it gives CSARDGSWGGFSYGYTF. The chain combines TRBV20-1 with TRBJ1-2; the D gene is possibly TRBD1 (6 bases). Trimming cost V 0 bases and J 4 bases, with 21 bases left between them. The CDR3 totals 17 residues. CDR1 DFQATT and CDR2 SNEGSKA come from the germline V gene (reference sequence).

This chain links TRBV20-1 with TRBJ1-6; D is ambiguous. The germline V and J ends were trimmed by 3 bases and 7 bases, with 10 bases remaining between them. The CDR3 runs to 13 residues. The germline gives CDR1 DFQATT, CDR2 SNEGSKA (reference sequence). In DNA, the CDR3 is TGCAGTGCTAGGATGGATGAGAATTCACCCCTCCACTTT. This codes for CSARMDENSPLHF.

This clonotype was found a few times. This chain uses TRBV2 with TRBJ2-3; 8 positions agree with TRBD2. V shed 5 bases and J 6 bases; nucleotides not matched to a gene: 10. Germline V CDR1 and CDR2: SNHLY, FYNNEI. The CDR3 length is 15 residues. CDR3 bases: TGTGCCAGCAGTCCCGGGACTAGTATGGGGGATACGCAGTATTTT. This translates into CASSPGTSMGDTQYF.

This clonotype was counted between two and nine times. The V and J genes are TRBV20-1 and TRBJ2-1; D is perhaps TRBD1 or TRBD2 (5 bases each). CDR1 is DFQATT, CDR2 SNEGSKA, per germline (reference sequence). The length of the CDR3 is 15 residues. Trimming pared 6 bases from V and 6 bases from J, leaving 21 bases between. CDR3 loop: CSAHSLGDLLNEQFF. The DNA of the CDR3 is TGCAGTGCCCACTCACTGGGGGACCTCCTCAATGAGCAGTTCTTC.

This clonotype was detected ten times or more. The chain joins TRBV7-2 to TRBJ1-2; no clear D. The CDR3 runs 13 residues. Germline CDR1 is SGHTA and CDR2 is FQGNSA. The ends were cut back, 1 base at V and 1 base at J, with 4 bases in the middle. This CDR3 is CASSLVSNYGYTF. The CDR3, as DNA: TGTGCCAGCAGCTTAGTCAGTAACTATGGCTACACCTTC. Complete variable domain (other parts from reference TRBV7-2 and TRBJ1-2): GAGVSQSPSNKVTEKGKDVELRCDPISGHTALYWYRQSLGQGLEFLIYFQGNSAPDKSGLPSDRFSAERTGGSVSTLTIQRTQQEDSAVYLCASSLVSNYGYTFGSGTRLTVV.

This clonotype was observed a handful of times. This sequence joins TRBV12-3 or TRBV12-4 and TRBJ1-6, with D unclear. The CDR3 sequence is 15 residues long. V dropped 7 bases and J dropped 9 bases, with 19 bases sitting between them. The CDR3: CASKVTRTWGSPLHF. CDR3 nucleotides: TGTGCCAGCAAAGTGACGAGGACCTGGGGTTCACCCCTCCACTTT.